The present T cell receptor (beta chain) was sequenced within a study of response to subunit inactivated influenza vaccine. TCRdb redid the calling of the RT-PCR reads with MiXCR, one entry per CDR3 protein. The sample has more than 450,000 distinct CDR3 sequences, roughly 12% seen once. This same sample was also taken into another study, of T cells expressing NK-cell markers. According to that study: TCR beta libraries carry UMIs added by 5'RACE template switching. T cells sorted in several experiments were restricted to alpha-beta TCR T cells by an anti-gamma-delta TCR antibody. Several donors showed these clonotypes also leading the CD3+CD56-NKG2C+ fraction. Whether expanded NKG2C-expressing T cell clones recognize HCMV is unknown.

This TCR was sampled from a man in his forties or fifties who received an inactivated influenza vaccine. The sequenced sample was PBMCs from blood, obtained on the day of vaccination.

The CDR3, as DNA: TGTGCCAGCAGCCAGGGACTAGCGGGGGCCCTGGCCAAGAACAATGAGCAGTTCTTC. Encoded protein: CASSQGLAGALAKNNEQFF. The chain links TRBV6-1 to TRBJ2-1; TRBD2 matches at 14 bases. The CDR3 loop spans 19 amino acids. After removal of 6 bases from V and 5 bases from J, the junction contained 15 bases not matched to a gene. Germline CDR1 is MNHNS and CDR2 is SASEGT.